These T cell receptor beta chains were read from a single sample in a study of regulatory T cells in long-lasting Graves disease. TCRdb reanalysed the multiplex PCR reads using MiXCR and keeps one entry per CDR3 protein. The sample holds around 480,000 distinct CDR3 sequences; around 15% are singletons and the top ten take just under 25%. The same data also contributed to another study, on T cells in Graves' hyperthyroidism and ophthalmopathy.

The sequencing used peripheral blood mononuclear cells (PBMCs), collected at new diagnosis, from a patient treated with antithyroid drugs. These receptors originate from a woman aged 35 to 60 with Graves disease. Both conserved end residues are part of each CDR3. D genes are given only for firm matches. The size entry is marked missing in some rows and otherwise reads once, few, many or a size class.

J gene: TRBJ1-1
D gene: NA
clone size: many
V gene: TRBV4-1
CDR3 length: 13
CDR3 DNA: TGCGCCAGCAGCCAACTAACGAACACTGAAGCTTTCTTT
CDR3 protein: CASSQLTNTEAFF

J gene: TRBJ2-7
D gene: NA
clone size: many
V gene: TRBV11-2
CDR3 length: 14
CDR3 DNA: TGTGCCAGCAGCTTAGAACCGACCTCCTACGAGCAGTACTTC
CDR3 protein: CASSLEPTSYEQYF

J gene: TRBJ2-7
D gene: TRBD2
clone size: many
V gene: TRBV2
CDR3 length: 15
CDR3 DNA: TGTGCCAGCAGTGCTGGGCTAGCGGGGGTTTACGAGCAGTACTTC
CDR3 protein: CASSAGLAGVYEQYF

J gene: TRBJ2-5
D gene: NA
clone size: many
V gene: TRBV28
CDR3 length: 15
CDR3 DNA: TGTGCCAGCAGTTTCGGGTATTCGTACCAAGAGACCCAGTACTTC
CDR3 protein: CASSFGYSYQETQYF

J gene: TRBJ1-2
D gene: NA
clone size: NA
V gene: TRBV2
CDR3 length: 10
CDR3 DNA: TGTGCCAGTAGGACGGTGGGCTACACCTTC
CDR3 protein: CASRTVGYTF

J gene: TRBJ2-7
D gene: NA
clone size: many
V gene: TRBV11-2
CDR3 length: 15
CDR3 DNA: TGTGCCAGCAGCTTAGATCGAGTTAGCTCCTACGAGCAGTACTTC
CDR3 protein: CASSLDRVSSYEQYF

J gene: TRBJ2-1
D gene: NA
clone size: many
V gene: TRBV7-9
CDR3 length: 9
CDR3 DNA: TGTGCCAGCAGCCTTGCAGAGTTCTTC
CDR3 protein: CASSLAEFF

J gene: TRBJ2-7
D gene: NA
clone size: NA
V gene: TRBV19
CDR3 length: 14
CDR3 DNA: TGTGCCAGTAGTATAGGACCGGGAGCCTACGAGCAGTACTTC
CDR3 protein: CASSIGPGAYEQYF

J gene: TRBJ1-6
D gene: TRBD1
clone size: few
V gene: TRBV13
CDR3 length: 15
CDR3 DNA: TGTGCCAGCAGAATCCACGGGACAGGGTATTCACCCCTCCACTTT
CDR3 protein: CASRIHGTGYSPLHF

J gene: TRBJ2-2
D gene: NA
clone size: few
V gene: TRBV14
CDR3 length: 13
CDR3 DNA: TGTGCCAGCAGCCCTTCACAAACCGGGGAGCTGTTTTTT
CDR3 protein: CASSPSQTGELFF

J gene: TRBJ1-6
D gene: NA
clone size: few
V gene: TRBV10-2
CDR3 length: 13
CDR3 DNA: TGCGCCAGCAGTGAAACAGACAATTCACCCCTCCACTTT
CDR3 protein: CASSETDNSPLHF

J gene: TRBJ2-7
D gene: NA
clone size: many
V gene: TRBV11-2
CDR3 length: 13
CDR3 DNA: TGTGCCAGCAGCTTATGGCTCTCCTACGAGCAGTACTTC
CDR3 protein: CASSLWLSYEQYF

J gene: TRBJ2-6
D gene: NA
clone size: NA
V gene: TRBV9
CDR3 length: 18
CDR3 DNA: TGTGCCAGCAGCGTAAAGGACTTTTTAATCTCTGGGGCCAACGTCCTGACTTTC
CDR3 protein: CASSVKDFLISGANVLTF